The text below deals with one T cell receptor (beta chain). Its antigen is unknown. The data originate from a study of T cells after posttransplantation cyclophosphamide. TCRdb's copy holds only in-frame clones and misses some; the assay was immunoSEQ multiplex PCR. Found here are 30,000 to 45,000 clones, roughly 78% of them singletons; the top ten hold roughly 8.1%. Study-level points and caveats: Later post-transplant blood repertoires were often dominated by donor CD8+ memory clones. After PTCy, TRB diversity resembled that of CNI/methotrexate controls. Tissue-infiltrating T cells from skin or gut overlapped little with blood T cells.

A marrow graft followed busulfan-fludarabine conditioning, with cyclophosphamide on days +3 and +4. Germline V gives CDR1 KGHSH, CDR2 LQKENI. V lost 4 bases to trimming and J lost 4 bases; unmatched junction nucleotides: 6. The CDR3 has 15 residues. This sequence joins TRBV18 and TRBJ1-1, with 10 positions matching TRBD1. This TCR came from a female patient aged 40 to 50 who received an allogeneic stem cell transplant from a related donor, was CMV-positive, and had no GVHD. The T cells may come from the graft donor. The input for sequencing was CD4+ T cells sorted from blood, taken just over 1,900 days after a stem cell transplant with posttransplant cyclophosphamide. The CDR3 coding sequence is TGTGCCAGCTCACAGGGGACAGGGGTCGTCACTGAAGCTTTCTTT. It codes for CASSQGTGVVTEAFF.